These 16 T cell receptor beta chains share one sample of origin, sequenced in a study of blood T cell repertoires in COVID-19. Clones were read by immunoSEQ multiplex PCR, and TCRdb kept only the in-frame ones, dropping some. The sample records roughly 50,000 clones, 90% being singletons. Sample: peripheral blood. The receptor source for this set is a man between 65 and 85 years old with acute or convalescent COVID-19.

The chain carries TRBV2 and TRBJ1-2; the D is unclear. This CDR3 has 13 amino acids. Germline V gives CDR1 SNHLY, CDR2 FYNNEI. V was shortened by 2 bases and J by 7 bases, with 11 bases between the two germline ends. This CDR3 reads CASSEQVLFGYTF. CDR3 bases: TGTGCCAGCAGTGAACAGGTTCTCTTTGGCTACACCTTC.

The V call is TRBV6-5, the J call TRBJ1-1, with 11 bases lining up with TRBD1. Germline V lookup: CDR1 MNHEY, CDR2 SVGAGI. V was clipped by 7 bases and J by 10 bases; unmatched bases: 11. CDR3 length: 14 residues. CDR3 region: CASTPGTGGPRAFF. CDR3 nucleotide sequence: TGTGCCAGCACCCCCGGGACAGGGGGGCCTCGAGCTTTCTTT.

The chain carries TRBV29-1 and TRBJ1-4; 11 bases match TRBD1. After removal of 5 bases from V and 5 bases from J, the junction contained 1 base not matched to a gene. The length of the CDR3 is 13 residues. Germline V CDR1 and CDR2: SQVTM, ANQGSEA. The CDR3 sequence is CSVRDRGNEKLFF. The CDR3 nucleotides are TGCAGCGTTCGGGACAGGGGGAATGAAAAACTGTTTTTT.

The gene calls are TRBV15 and TRBJ1-5, with TRBD1 matching over 10 bases. Looked up from germline, CDR1 is LNHNV and CDR2 is YYDKDF (reference sequence). After removal of 3 bases from V and 6 bases from J, the junction contained 5 bases not matched to a gene. The CDR3 totals 15 residues. The CDR3 reads CATSRGDRGIQPQHF. CDR3 nucleotide sequence: TGTGCCACCAGCAGGGGGGACAGGGGCATTCAGCCCCAGCATTTT.

This clone has a handful of counts. The V and J genes are TRBV6-2 or TRBV6-3 and TRBJ2-1; TRBD2 is a possible D gene (6 bases). The germline gives CDR1 MNHEY, CDR2 SVGEGT. The CDR3 extends over 12 amino acids. V lost 1 base and J 12 bases, leaving 10 bases between the germline ends. CDR3 coding DNA: TGTGCCAGCAGTTACTTGGGAGGCTCGCAGTTCTTC. As protein: CASSYLGGSQFF.

The chain is built from TRBV28 and TRBJ1-2; 8 bases align to TRBD1. This CDR3 has 14 amino acids. V gave up 5 bases and J gave up 4 bases; unmatched junction bases: 6. The V gene's germline CDR1 is MDHEN and CDR2 SYDVKM. The CDR3 nucleotides read TGTGCCAGCAGTACAGGGGGTAGTGTCTATGGCTACACCTTC. This gives the protein CASSTGGSVYGYTF.

This chain uses TRBV2 with TRBJ2-1; a possible D gene is TRBD1 (5 bases). V dropped 2 bases and J dropped 3 bases, with 14 bases sitting between them. CDR3 length: 16 residues. Germline CDR1 and CDR2: SNHLY and FYNNEI. CDR3 protein: CASSESRGRDYNEQFF. Here the CDR3 DNA reads TGTGCCAGCAGTGAATCGAGAGGCAGGGACTACAATGAGCAGTTCTTC.

The chain has TRBV5-4 and TRBJ1-2, with TRBD1 identical over 8 bases. Germline V gene sequence: CDR1 SGHNT, CDR2 YYREEE (reference sequence). CDR3 size: 15 residues. V shed 1 base and J 4 bases; nucleotides not matched to a gene: 6. In nucleotides, the CDR3 is TGTGCCAGCAGCTTGATGGGACAGGCTTCCTATGGCTACACCTTC. Protein: CASSLMGQASYGYTF.

The chain has TRBV5-6 and TRBJ1-5; 7 positions match TRBD1. From germline, CDR1 is SGHDT and CDR2 YYEEEE. This CDR3 region has 17 residues. Losses at the gene ends were 2 bases for V and 0 bases for J; bases not matched to a gene: 8. This CDR3 is CASSLTDRLYSNQPQHF. In nucleotides, the CDR3 is TGTGCCAGCAGCTTAACGGACAGGTTATATAGCAATCAGCCCCAGCATTTT. Together with reference TRBV5-6 and TRBJ1-5, the CDR3 gives the full variable domain: DAGVTQSPTHLIKTRGQQVTLRCSPKSGHDTVSWYQQALGQGPQFIFQYYEEEERQRGNFPDRFSGHQFPNYSSELNVNALLLGDSALYLCASSLTDRLYSNQPQHFGDGTRLSIL.

The chain uses TRBV2 and TRBJ1-2; no clear D gene. Trimming stripped 2 bases from V and 4 bases from J, with 8 bases between. The germline V gene has CDR1 SNHLY and CDR2 FYNNEI. The CDR3 covers 13 residues. CDR3 sequence (DNA): TGTGCCAGCAGTGAATCCCAGCGCTATGGCTACACCTTC. It translates to CASSESQRYGYTF.

This chain connects TRBV2 to TRBJ2-7; possible D gene TRBD1, 5 bases. Germline V lookup: CDR1 SNHLY, CDR2 FYNNEI. The V end lost 5 bases, the J end lost 0 bases, and 20 bases lay between the germline ends. The CDR3 has 17 residues. The CDR3 loop reads CASSPPRVGASSYEQYF. The CDR3 nucleotides read TGTGCCAGCAGTCCCCCAAGGGTAGGGGCGAGCTCCTACGAGCAGTACTTC.

The sample holds one count of this clone. The V call is TRBV5-1, the J call TRBJ2-3; D gene unclear. The germline V gene encodes CDR1 SGHRS and CDR2 YFSETQ. With 0 bases removed from V and 6 bases from J, the gap between germline ends came to 8 bases. CDR3 size: 13 residues. DNA of the CDR3: TGCGCCAGCAGCTTGGGCGGTCCCGATACGCAGTATTTT. Protein: CASSLGGPDTQYF.

The V call is TRBV19, the J call TRBJ2-1; TRBD2 agrees at 7 bases. With 3 bases clipped from V and 6 bases from J, the junction kept 8 bases outside the gene matches. The CDR3 consists of 15 residues. Per germline, CDR1 LNHDA and CDR2 SQIVND (reference sequence). The CDR3 sequence is CASSMSGVGSNEQFF. In DNA, the CDR3 is TGTGCCAGTAGTATGAGCGGGGTAGGGAGCAATGAGCAGTTCTTC. Based on the CDR3 plus reference TRBV19 and TRBJ2-1, the full variable domain is DGGITQSPKYLFRKEGQNVTLSCEQNLNHDAMYWYRQDPGQGLRLIYYSQIVNDFQKGDIAEGYSVSREKKESFPLTVTSAQKNPTAFYLCASSMSGVGSNEQFFGPGTRLTVL.

This clone came up once. The V gene is TRBV6-5, the J gene TRBJ2-3, with D tentatively TRBD1 (5 bases). The CDR3 length is 13 residues. Germline loops: CDR1 MNHEY, CDR2 SVGAGI. V was pared by 7 bases and J by 6 bases, with 14 bases between. DNA of the CDR3: TGTGCCAGCACCCTAGGGGCGTGGGATACGCAGTATTTT. Translated: CASTLGAWDTQYF.

This chain uses TRBV18 with TRBJ2-6, with TRBD1 matching 7 bases. The ends lost 3 bases at V and 0 bases at J; junction bases unmatched: 5. Germline V CDR1 and CDR2: KGHSH, LQKENI. CDR3 length: 17 amino acids. The CDR3 is CASSPGQLSSGANVLTF. The CDR3 region has the DNA TGTGCCAGCTCACCGGGACAGTTATCCTCTGGGGCCAACGTCCTGACTTTC.

This chain links TRBV6-2 or TRBV6-3 with TRBJ1-1; D is unresolved. V was trimmed by 0 bases and J by 1 base, leaving 12 bases between them. The CDR3 sequence is 16 residues long. The germline V gene encodes CDR1 MNHEY and CDR2 SVGEGT. In DNA, the CDR3 is TGTGCCAGCAGTTACTCGTTCGGTCACTCGAACACTGAAGCTTTCTTT. Translating it yields CASSYSFGHSNTEAFF.